What follows describes a single T cell receptor (beta chain). This clone is a singleton in its sample. Its antigen is still unknown. Base qualities are not provided; no much larger clone lies one nucleotide away. This specimen belongs to a study of Ad26.COV2.S vaccination and SARS-CoV-2 variants (dated by TCRdb to the early 2020s). With respect to the entire study: TCRbeta repertoire sequencing served as the tool for gauging how specific and how broad the SARS-CoV-2-reactive T cell receptors were following Ad26.COV2.S vaccination. The TCR-sequenced set comprised approximately 30 samples: some 19 Ad26.COV2.S vaccine recipients, 5 placebo recipients and 8 SARS-CoV-2 convalescent individuals. What the research found in general, with its limitations: According to the authors, total T cell responses may have been underestimated by the TCR breadth and depth analyses. Vaccine and placebo recipients had comparable non-spike TCR breadth, which fits with the vaccine containing only spike. Ad26.COV2.S recipients had higher spike-specific TCR breadth than placebo recipients (P = 0.0014). After vaccination, substantial breadth of spike-specific CD8+ and CD4+ T cell responses was reported.

The CDR3 contains 13 residues, cysteine and phenylalanine counted. CDR3 DNA only is kept here, 39 bases in frame from base 1. For CDR1 and CDR2, the germline V gene lists MNHEY and SVGEGT. The V and J ends are trimmed by 4 bases and 11 bases, leaving 17 bases between them. The time point label for this specimen denotes: individuals recovered from natural SARS-CoV-2 infection. TCRbeta CDR3 regions were sequenced with the immunoSEQ Assay. After extraction, genomic DNA underwent amplification by bias-controlled multiplex PCR, followed by high-throughput sequencing. The authors processed their data as follows. To quantify the absolute abundance of each unique TCRbeta CDR3 region, sequences were collapsed and filtered. T cell fraction was estimated by normalizing TCRbeta template counts to usable DNA, with usable DNA measured through amplification of reference genes found in all nucleated cells. Repertoire TCRs were annotated as SARS-CoV-2-specific by exact matching of V gene, CDR3 amino acid sequence and J gene to a known reactive TCR set. The reference SARS-CoV-2 TCR set was derived from MIRA and filtered for enrichment in COVID-19-positive ImmuneCODE repertoires, a step that removed public or cross-reactive TCRs. Based on the MIRA antigens, annotated TCRs were further analysed at the level of specific ORF or position within ORF. Depth was the summed frequency of annotated unique rearrangements, while breadth was defined as annotated unique rearrangements over total unique productive rearrangements. Two-sided Wilcoxon rank-sum tests were used to compare TCR breadth between groups. TCRdb stores this immuneACCESS table with in-frame sequences only. Part of the clones is absent; in the studies checked, under half of the shortfall reflects unresolved V genes, and no reason is known for the rest. The V and J calls and the clone size are those of that table, but D and trimming were determined from the DNA. The table for this sample lists about 180,000 clones; around 85% of them were counted only once. The biggest ten clones account for 5.9% of the sample.

Here the sequenced sample was peripheral blood, taken after recovery from COVID-19. This TCR was recovered from a human donor who had recovered from COVID-19. In this chain, TRBV6-2 or TRBV6-3 is recombined with TRBJ1-1, and perhaps TRBD1 as D gene, on 6 matching bases. In nucleotide form, the sequence is TGTGCCAGCAGTTCGGGGACATGGTTAAGTGCTTTCTTT. Its product reads: CASSSGTWLSAFF.